This record covers a single TCR beta chain. Its specificity is unknown. This sample is drawn from a study of T cell repertoires in cytomegalovirus infection. Study background: Matching HLA type and CMV infection were both indicated by public TCR beta signatures. Whole-study findings and limits: The response measured ex vivo was dominated by TCR beta clonotypes (HLA-C-restricted and CMV-specific). People with CMV and the relevant HLA were identified by cumulative public TCR beta family frequency.

The CDR3 is 16 residues long. V was cut by 3 bases and J by 0 bases, with 9 bases left in between. Germline-derived CDR1 and CDR2 are SGHDN and FVKESK. TCRdb re-derived calls from the reads in MiXCR, one entry per CDR3 protein. The sample consists of approximately 260,000 distinct CDR3 sequences, roughly a fifth of them appearing once. The chain joins TRBV14 to TRBJ2-6; possibly TRBD1 or TRBD2 for D (6 bases each). Sequenced here: cultured PBMCs, sampled from culture after CMV antigen stimulation. This sequence was found in a human donor in good health (CMV status not recorded). Some clones in this sample may be carry-over from other donors' samples. The CDR3 spells CASSHPGASGANVLTF. In nucleotides, the CDR3 is TGTGCCAGCAGCCATCCGGGGGCCTCTGGGGCCAACGTCCTGACTTTC.